This T cell receptor (beta chain) was observed in a study of control samples from healthy donors and cancer patients. TCRdb keeps only in-frame clones here, not all; method: immunoSEQ multiplex PCR. The sample yields approximately 190,000 clones, of which the top ten take up approximately 2.2%. This CDR3 spans 13 amino acids. V dropped 5 bases and J dropped 1 base, with 9 bases sitting between them. CDR1 SGHRS and CDR2 YFSETQ come from the germline V gene. Material: blood. This rearrangement joins TRBV5-1 to TRBJ1-1; D not resolved. This clonotype was sampled from a woman in her twenties or thirties in good health. This chain's CDR3 is CASSYGTNTEAFF. The DNA of the CDR3 is TGCGCCAGCAGTTATGGCACGAACACTGAAGCTTTCTTT. Using reference TRBV5-1 and TRBJ1-1 for the parts outside the CDR3, the full variable domain is KAGVTQTPRYLIKTRGQQVTLSCSPISGHRSVSWYQQTPGQGLQFLFEYFSETQRNKGNFPGRFSGRQFSNSRSEMNVSTLELGDSALYLCASSYGTNTEAFFGQGTRLTVV.